This passage covers 16 T cell receptor beta chains from one sample sequenced in a study of T cells in Graves' hyperthyroidism and ophthalmopathy. Regions amplified from RNA transcripts were the TCR beta CDR3 regions. TCR CDR3 regions were first amplified by RT-PCR with HTBI primers. TCRdb re-called the multiplex PCR reads through MiXCR, storing one row per CDR3 protein. The repertoire holds some 650,000 distinct CDR3 sequences, with roughly 16% as singletons. The sequencing sample was made of blood. All receptors come from a woman in her 40s with Graves' ophthalmopathy.

This clonotype came up a few times. V is TRBV4-2 and J is TRBJ1-4; 9 positions agree with TRBD1. V lost 0 bases, J lost 3 bases, and 5 bases stayed unmatched. Germline CDR1 is LGHNA and CDR2 is YNFKEQ. The length of the CDR3 is 17 residues. CDR3 sequence (DNA): TGTGCCAGCAGCCAAGAAGGGACAGGGAGAGCTAATGAAAAACTGTTTTTT. Translating gives CASSQEGTGRANEKLFF.

This clonotype has ten or more counts. The J gene is TRBJ1-6, the V gene TRBV30; D ambiguous. Trimming cost V 3 bases and J 6 bases, with 3 bases left between them. Germline V gene data show CDR1 as GTSNPN and CDR2 as SVGIG (reference sequence). CDR3 length: 11 amino acids. The CDR3 reads CAWSRNSPLHF. The DNA of the CDR3 is TGTGCCTGGAGCCGTAATTCACCCCTCCACTTT.

This clonotype showed up many times. This chain connects TRBV12-3 or TRBV12-4 to TRBJ2-2; TRBD2 matches 7 bases. V shed 1 base, J shed 4 bases, and the junction held 3 bases outside the gene matches. CDR3 length equals 15 residues. This CDR3 is CASSLVGGSTGELFF. CDR3 DNA: TGTGCCAGCAGTTTAGTGGGGGGGAGCACCGGGGAGCTGTTTTTT.

This clonotype was recorded at least ten times. V and J are TRBV7-9 and TRBJ2-7; perhaps TRBD1 as D (5 bases). This CDR3 has 13 residues. Per germline, CDR1 SEHNR and CDR2 FQNEAQ (reference sequence). The V end was cut by 3 bases, the J end by 3 bases, with 9 bases between. In DNA form, the CDR3 reads TGTGCCAGCAGCTTCCAGGGAAACTACGAGCAGTACTTC. It is translated as CASSFQGNYEQYF.

The chain recombines TRBV4-1 with TRBJ1-1; D not resolved. Per the germline V gene, CDR1 is MGHRA and CDR2 is YSYEKL. Deletions cut 0 bases from V and 4 bases from J, with 12 bases between. CDR3 length: 15 amino acids. CDR3 bases: TGCGCCAGCAGCCAAGATCCGCCTCCCGGCACTGAAGCTTTCTTT. Translating gives CASSQDPPPGTEAFF.

In its sample, this clonotype is medium-sized. The chain is built from TRBV2 and TRBJ2-3; tentative D call: TRBD2 (5 bases). Germline V gene lookup returns CDR1 SNHLY and CDR2 FYNNEI. The CDR3 spans 15 residues. V dropped 0 bases and J dropped 5 bases, with 12 bases sitting between them. The CDR3 region has the DNA TGTGCCAGCAGTGAAGCGCGAGGGAGCTTAGATACGCAGTATTTT. It encodes CASSEARGSLDTQYF.

This clonotype was observed many times. The J gene is TRBJ2-3, the V gene TRBV3-1; 12 nucleotides agree with TRBD2. CDR1 LGHDT and CDR2 YNNKEL come from the germline V gene (reference sequence). The CDR3 is 16 amino acids. V lost 1 base to trimming and J lost 4 bases; unmatched junction nucleotides: 3. CDR3 coding DNA: TGTGCCAGCAGCCAAGGGACTAGCGGGGCGGCAGATACGCAGTATTTT. Translation: CASSQGTSGAADTQYF.

This clonotype was seen at least ten times. The chain combines TRBV7-3 with TRBJ2-3; the D call may be TRBD1 or TRBD2 (5 bases each). V lost 2 bases and J 10 bases, leaving 10 bases between the germline ends. The CDR3 spans 12 residues. Germline-derived CDR1 and CDR2 are SGHTA and FQGTGA. The CDR3 protein is CASSLLQGPQYF. The CDR3 DNA sequence: TGTGCCAGCAGCTTATTGCAGGGACCGCAGTATTTT. Based on the CDR3 plus reference TRBV7-3 and TRBJ2-3, the full variable domain is GAGVSQTPSNKVTEKGKYVELRCDPISGHTALYWYRQSLGQGPEFLIYFQGTGAADDSGLPNDRFFAVRPEGSVSTLKIQRTERGDSAVYLCASSLLQGPQYFGPGTRLTVL.

There are a few counts of this clonotype. The chain couples TRBV20-1 to TRBJ2-7; 11 bases fit TRBD2. CDR3 length equals 16 residues. With 1 base clipped from V and 5 bases from J, the junction kept 10 bases outside the gene matches. The germline CDR1 and CDR2 sequences are DFQATT and SNEGSKA (reference sequence). The CDR3 region is CSARVPLAGGVNEQYF. The CDR3, as DNA: TGCAGTGCTAGAGTTCCCCTAGCGGGAGGCGTAAACGAGCAGTACTTC.

Ten or more counts support this clonotype. The chain links TRBV2 to TRBJ2-3; TRBD2 is a possible D gene (5 bases). Trimming took 3 bases from V and 1 from J, leaving 8 bases between them. The CDR3 consists of 14 residues. Germline CDR1 reads SNHLY; CDR2 reads FYNNEI. The chain's CDR3 is CASSERRGTDTQYF. As DNA, the CDR3 is TGTGCCAGCAGTGAGAGGCGGGGCACAGATACGCAGTATTTT.

This chain connects TRBV9 to TRBJ2-7, with D possibly being TRBD2 (6 bases). Germline-derived CDR1 and CDR2 are SGDLS and YYNGEE. The V end was cut by 0 bases, the J end by 3 bases, with 13 bases between. The CDR3 is made up of 15 amino acids. In nucleotides, the CDR3 is TGTGCCAGCAGCGTAGGGGACTCCTACTACTACGAGCAGTACTTC. This sequence encodes CASSVGDSYYYEQYF.

This clonotype was detected a few times. The chain links TRBV6-1 to TRBJ2-7; no definite D call. This CDR3 region has 13 residues. V was clipped by 3 bases and J by 5 bases, with 11 bases between them. Germline V CDR1 and CDR2: MNHNS, SASEGT. The CDR3 is CASSDRSAHEQYF. In nucleotides, the CDR3 is TGTGCCAGCAGTGATCGGTCTGCCCACGAGCAGTACTTC.

This chain uses TRBV6-2 or TRBV6-3 with TRBJ2-3; 7 nucleotides match TRBD2. The CDR3 sequence is 14 residues long. J was trimmed by 7 bases and V by 8 bases; bases with no gene match: 12. Germline V gene sequence: CDR1 MNHEY, CDR2 SVGEGT. This chain's CDR3 is CASYRAGDKHTQYF. DNA of the CDR3: TGTGCCAGCTATCGGGCGGGAGACAAGCATACGCAGTATTTT.

The chain links TRBV14 to TRBJ1-3; D perhaps matches TRBD1 (5 bases). The V end was cut by 6 bases, the J end by 1 base, with 10 bases between. The CDR3 length is 14 residues. CDR1 and CDR2 from the germline V gene are SGHDN and FVKESK. The CDR3 reads CASRRAGSGNTIYF. DNA for the CDR3: TGTGCCAGCAGACGGGCAGGGTCTGGAAACACCATATATTTT.

This clonotype was counted many times. V gene TRBV2 combines with J gene TRBJ2-7; 11 bases agree with TRBD2. The germline CDR1 and CDR2 sequences are SNHLY and FYNNEI. V gave up 10 bases and J gave up 6 bases; unmatched junction bases: 8. CDR3 size: 13 residues. CDR3 DNA: TGTGCCAACCTACTAGCGGGAGTAGGCGAGCAGTACTTC. Translating it yields CANLLAGVGEQYF.

The V gene is TRBV6-1, the J gene TRBJ2-5; D gene uncertain. CDR3 size: 12 residues. Germline values: CDR1 MNHNS, CDR2 SASEGT. V gave up 2 bases and J gave up 6 bases, with 7 bases separating them. CDR3 loop: CASSEFGKTQYF. The CDR3 DNA reads as TGTGCCAGCAGTGAATTTGGGAAGACCCAGTACTTC.